This TCR beta chain was observed in a study of T-cell reconstitution after alpha-beta-depleted transplantation in children. This clonotype has only a few counts. No antigen is known for it. Study-wide findings and caveats: Surviving recipient T cells and thymic progenitors underlay high day-60 TCRbeta diversity in some patients. The main origin of T-cell counts and diversity one year after transplant was newly produced T cells. Several hundred expanded graft clones reportedly were the source of alpha-beta T cells about two months after transplant.

Preparation of the TCRbeta library used unique molecular identifiers. TCRdb processed the PCR reads anew with MiXCR; each CDR3 protein has one entry. The sample shows about 100,000 distinct CDR3 sequences, around 6% of them seen only once. The sequence was collected from a female patient under 10 years old who had a stem cell transplant for Fanconi anemia, so the T cells may come from the graft donor. The sequencing used PBMCs, mostly from graft donor cells, collected 60 days after TCRalphabeta/CD19-depleted stem cell transplant.

The chain's CDR3 is CASSYNSETQYF. The DNA for the CDR3 is TGCGCCAGCAGCTACAACTCGGAGACCCAGTACTTC. The genes are TRBV5-1 and TRBJ2-5; D is unclear. V lost 3 bases and J lost 5, with 8 bases in between. The CDR3 spans 12 residues. From germline, CDR1 is SGHRS and CDR2 YFSETQ.